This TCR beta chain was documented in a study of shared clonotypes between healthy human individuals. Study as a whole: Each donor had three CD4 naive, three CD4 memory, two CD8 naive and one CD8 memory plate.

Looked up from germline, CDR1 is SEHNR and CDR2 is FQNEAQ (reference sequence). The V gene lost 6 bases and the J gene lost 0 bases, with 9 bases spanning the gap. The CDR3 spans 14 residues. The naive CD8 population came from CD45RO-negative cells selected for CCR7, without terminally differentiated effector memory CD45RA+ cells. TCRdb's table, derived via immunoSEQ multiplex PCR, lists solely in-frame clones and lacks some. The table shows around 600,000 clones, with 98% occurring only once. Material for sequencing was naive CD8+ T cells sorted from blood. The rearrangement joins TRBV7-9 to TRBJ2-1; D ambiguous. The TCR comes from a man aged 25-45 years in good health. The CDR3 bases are TGTGCCAGCAGTTGGACCAGCTCCTACAATGAGCAGTTCTTC. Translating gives CASSWTSSYNEQFF.